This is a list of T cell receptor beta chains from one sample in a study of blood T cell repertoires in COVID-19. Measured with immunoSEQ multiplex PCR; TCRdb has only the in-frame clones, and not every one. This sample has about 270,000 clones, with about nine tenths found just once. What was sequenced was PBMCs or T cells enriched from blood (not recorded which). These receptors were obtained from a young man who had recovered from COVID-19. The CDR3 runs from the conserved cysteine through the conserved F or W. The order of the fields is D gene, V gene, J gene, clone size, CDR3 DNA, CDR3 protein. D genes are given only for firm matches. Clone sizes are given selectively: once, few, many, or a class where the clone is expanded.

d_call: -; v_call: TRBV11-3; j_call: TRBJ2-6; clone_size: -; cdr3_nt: TGTGCCAGCAGCTTCCCGGAAGGGAGATCTTCTGGGGCCAACGTCCTGACTTTC; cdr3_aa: CASSFPEGRSSGANVLTF
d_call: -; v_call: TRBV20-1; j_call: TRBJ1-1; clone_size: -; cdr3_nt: TGCAGTGCTAGAGCGTCGGAGGAAGCTTTCTTT; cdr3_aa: CSARASEEAFF
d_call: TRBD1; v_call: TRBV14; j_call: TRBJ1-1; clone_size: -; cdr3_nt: TGTGCCAGCAGCCTCCTAAGTGGCAGGGGGCTCACTGAAGCTTTCTTT; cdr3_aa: CASSLLSGRGLTEAFF
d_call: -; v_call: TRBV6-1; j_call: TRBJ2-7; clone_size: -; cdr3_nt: TGTGCCAGCAGTGATCTTGACAGTCGATACGAGCAGTACTTC; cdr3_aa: CASSDLDSRYEQYF
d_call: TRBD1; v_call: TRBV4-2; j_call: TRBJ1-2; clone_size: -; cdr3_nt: TGTGCCAGCAGCCAACTGGACAGGGTAGCCTATGGCTACACCTTC; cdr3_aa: CASSQLDRVAYGYTF
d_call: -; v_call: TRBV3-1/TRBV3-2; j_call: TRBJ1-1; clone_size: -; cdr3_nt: TGTGCCAGCAGCCAAGGTGGGGGCGTGGGTACTGAAGCTTTCTTT; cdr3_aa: CASSQGGGVGTEAFF
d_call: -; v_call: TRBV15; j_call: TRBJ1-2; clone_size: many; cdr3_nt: TGTGCCACCAGCAGAGAAAGGACAGTCGTAAAGGGCTACACCTTC; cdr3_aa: CATSRERTVVKGYTF
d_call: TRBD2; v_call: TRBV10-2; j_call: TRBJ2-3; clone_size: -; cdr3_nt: TGCGCCAGCAGAGACAGACTAGCGGTTCAGGATACGCAGTATTTT; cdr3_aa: CASRDRLAVQDTQYF
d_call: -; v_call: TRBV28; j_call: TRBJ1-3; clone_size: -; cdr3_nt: TGTGCCAGCCGAGATACAGGTTCCGCCATATATTTT; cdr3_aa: CASRDTGSAIYF
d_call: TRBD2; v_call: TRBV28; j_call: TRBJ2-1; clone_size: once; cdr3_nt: TGTGCCAGCACCCTAGCGGGGACGAATGAGCAGTTCTTC; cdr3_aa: CASTLAGTNEQFF
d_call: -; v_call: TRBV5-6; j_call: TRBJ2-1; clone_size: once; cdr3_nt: TGTGCCAGCAGCTTGGTGACGCTCCTAGGCGATGAGCAGTTCTTC; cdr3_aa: CASSLVTLLGDEQFF
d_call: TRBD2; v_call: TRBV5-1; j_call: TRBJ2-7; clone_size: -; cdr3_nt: TGCGCCAGCAGCTTTACTAGCGGGAGCTCCTACGAGCAGTACTTC; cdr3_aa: CASSFTSGSSYEQYF
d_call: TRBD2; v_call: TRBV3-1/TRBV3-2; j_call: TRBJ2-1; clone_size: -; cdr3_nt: TGTGCCAGCAGCTTCTACTTGGGGGGGTTTAGCTCCTACAATGAGCAGTTCTTC; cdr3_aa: CASSFYLGGFSSYNEQFF
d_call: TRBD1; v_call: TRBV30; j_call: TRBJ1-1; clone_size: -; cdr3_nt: TGTGCCTGGAATCCCCAGGGGGCGCGGGGTGAAGCTTTCTTT; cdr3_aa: CAWNPQGARGEAFF
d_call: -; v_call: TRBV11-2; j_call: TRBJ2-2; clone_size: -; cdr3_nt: TGTGCCAGCAGGCATCTCAGGGCCGGAACGGGCGGGGAGCTGTTTTTT; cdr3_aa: CASRHLRAGTGGELFF
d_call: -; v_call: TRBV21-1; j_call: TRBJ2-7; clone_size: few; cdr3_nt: TGTGCCAGCAGCAAAGTCGGTCGTCCTAGCGGGTCCTACGAGCAGTACTTC; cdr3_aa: CASSKVGRPSGSYEQYF
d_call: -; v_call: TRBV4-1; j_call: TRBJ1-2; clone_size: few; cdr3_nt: TGCGCCAGCAGCCAAGGACAGTACTATGGCTACACCTTC; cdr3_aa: CASSQGQYYGYTF
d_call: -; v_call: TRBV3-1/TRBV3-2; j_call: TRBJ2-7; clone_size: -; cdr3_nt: TGTGCCAGCAGCCAAGATCCAGGTGTTTCCTACGAGCAGTACTTC; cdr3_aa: CASSQDPGVSYEQYF